What follows is one TCR beta chain and its context. PCR was performed using 60 Vbeta and 13 Jbeta primers. The data were produced by immunoSEQ multiplex PCR, yet TCRdb's version contains in-frame clones alone and is incomplete. The sample holds about 120,000 clones, about four fifths seen once. The source of the sample is a study of cytomegalovirus exposure and HLA in healthy donors. The CDR3 extends over 18 amino acids. J lost 4 bases, V lost 1 base, and 16 bases had no gene match. CDR1 and CDR2 (germline): SGHNT, YYREEE (reference sequence). The TCR comes from a woman in her 40s in good health and CMV-seronegative. Material for sequencing was PBMCs. The chain links TRBV5-4 to TRBJ1-1; 7 bases map to TRBD1. The chain's CDR3 is CASSLRDSSNTLSTEAFF. CDR3 bases: TGTGCCAGCAGCTTGAGGGACAGCAGTAACACCTTGTCCACTGAAGCTTTCTTT.